This is a list of T cell receptor beta chains from one sample in a study of blood T cell repertoires in COVID-19. TCRdb keeps only in-frame clones here, not all; method: immunoSEQ multiplex PCR. The table includes about 190,000 clones, 80% to 85% detected once. Sequenced input: peripheral blood. Receptors were obtained from a woman in her thirties or forties with acute or convalescent COVID-19. Each CDR3 is given with its conserved first and last residue. A D gene is named only where the DNA matches it firmly. Size values are once, few and many counts, or a class for expanded clones, and some rows have none.

>-|TRBD2|TRBV7-6|TRBJ2-1
TGTGCCAGCAGCCCCCTCCCACAGCGGGAGGGGAGCAATGAGCAGTTCTTC
CASSPLPQREGSNEQFF
>-|TRBD2|TRBV7-2|TRBJ2-1
TGTGCCAGCAGCCTGACTAGCGGGAAATACAATGAGCAGTTCTTC
CASSLTSGKYNEQFF
>-|TRBD1|TRBV19|TRBJ2-3
TGTGCCAGTAGTAGTCCCCCGGGACAGAGCACAGATACGCAGTATTTT
CASSSPPGQSTDTQYF
>-|-|TRBV2|TRBJ2-1
TGTGCCAGCAGCCCAAACTCGAATGAGCAGTTCTTC
CASSPNSNEQFF
>-|-|TRBV24-1|TRBJ2-7
TGTGCCCCGCCGTATCCCCGCGCCTCCTACGAGCAGTACTTC
CAPPYPRASYEQYF
>-|TRBD1|TRBV28|TRBJ1-2
TGTGCCAGCGCCCCTCAGGGGGGATATGGCTACACCTTC
CASAPQGGYGYTF
>-|TRBD2|TRBV20-1|TRBJ2-1
TGCAGTGCTAGTGGGGACGGGACTAGCGGGATGAGGAATGAGCAGTTCTTC
CSASGDGTSGMRNEQFF
>-|-|TRBV11-1|TRBJ2-5
TGTGCCAGCAGCTTAACGAAGAGGGGGGAGACCCAGTACTTC
CASSLTKRGETQYF
>-|-|TRBV19|TRBJ1-3
TGTGCCAGTAGTCTCGGACTGAACTCTGGAAACACCATATATTTT
CASSLGLNSGNTIYF
>-|TRBD1|TRBV27|TRBJ2-2
TGTGCCAGCAGTTATCACAGGGGTCATTCCGGGGAGCTGTTTTTT
CASSYHRGHSGELFF
>-|TRBD2|TRBV14|TRBJ2-1
TGTGCCAGCAGCCGAGCGGGGGGATCCCTTTGGAATGAGCAGTTCTTC
CASSRAGGSLWNEQFF
>-|-|TRBV6-1|TRBJ2-1
TGTGCCAGCAGTGGGGGGGTGGGAGGCGCCTACAATGAGCAGTTCTTC
CASSGGVGGAYNEQFF
>-|-|TRBV5-1|TRBJ2-7
TGCGCCAGCAGCCCGACAGGCTACGAGCAGTACTTC
CASSPTGYEQYF
>-|TRBD2|TRBV10-2|TRBJ2-1
TGCGCCAGCAGTGAAATGACTAGCGGATACAATGAGCAGTTCTTC
CASSEMTSGYNEQFF
>once|-|TRBV7-2|TRBJ1-5
TGTGCCAGCAGTTCCGAGGTCCAGCCCCAGCATTTT
CASSSEVQPQHF
>-|TRBD1|TRBV28|TRBJ1-2
TGTGCCAGCAGTTGGACGACAGGGGGCAGGTATGGCTACACCTTC
CASSWTTGGRYGYTF
>once|TRBD1|TRBV2|TRBJ1-6
TGTGCCAGCAGTGCCAGTTGGACAGGATATTCACCCCTCCACTTT
CASSASWTGYSPLHF
>few|-|TRBV7-9|TRBJ1-1
TGTGCCAGCAGCTCCGGACAGTTGAACACTGAAGCTTTCTTT
CASSSGQLNTEAFF
>-|TRBD2|TRBV5-1|TRBJ2-3
TGCGCCAGCAGCCCTGTAGCGGGGGGGCCAACGGATACGCAGTATTTT
CASSPVAGGPTDTQYF
>-|TRBD1|TRBV5-1|TRBJ1-1
TGCGCCAGCAGCCCAGGGACAGGGATTACTGAAGCTTTCTTT
CASSPGTGITEAFF
>few|-|TRBV5-6|TRBJ1-1
TGTGCCAGCAGCCCCCTGGAGACCCAGCACGGGGGGGAAGCTTTCTTT
CASSPLETQHGGEAFF
>-|-|TRBV7-9|TRBJ1-1
TGTGCCAGCAGCTTAGCCGGCACTGAAGCTTTCTTT
CASSLAGTEAFF
>-|TRBD2|TRBV5-1|TRBJ2-3
TGCGCCAGCAGCGGGGGGACTAGTGGTGCAGATACGCAGTATTTT
CASSGGTSGADTQYF
>-|-|TRBV7-8|TRBJ1-2
TGTGCCAGCAGCTTAGGAACCGGGGGGGAAACTATCAGCTACACCTTC
CASSLGTGGETISYTF
>few|TRBD1|TRBV11-2|TRBJ2-2
TGTGCCAGCAGCTTCGGGACAGGTTTCGAGGAGCTGTTTTTT
CASSFGTGFEELFF
>few|-|TRBV28|TRBJ1-2
TGTGCCAGCAGTCCCGACAGCACCTATGGCTACACCTTC
CASSPDSTYGYTF
>-|-|TRBV4-2|TRBJ2-1
TGTGCCAGCAGCCCAGATCGGGGCAGGGGCGGCGAGCAGTTCTTC
CASSPDRGRGGEQFF
>-|-|TRBV27|TRBJ1-2
TGTGCCAGCAGTTTTAAGGGGAACTATGGCTACACCTTC
CASSFKGNYGYTF
>-|-|TRBV27|TRBJ2-2
TGTGCCAGCAGTTTAGCAGGGGCGGGGGAGCTGTTTTTT
CASSLAGAGELFF
>-|-|TRBV10-3|TRBJ2-5
TGTGCCATCAGTGATAGTCTAGGACAAGAGACCCAGTACTTC
CAISDSLGQETQYF
>-|-|TRBV4-1|TRBJ2-2
TGCGCCAGCAGCCAAGTGAGCACCGGGGAGCTGTTTTTT
CASSQVSTGELFF
>-|TRBD2|TRBV10-1|TRBJ2-7
TGCGCCAGCAGTGAATCCGGGACTAGCTTCGCCGAGCAGTACTTC
CASSESGTSFAEQYF
>-|TRBD2|TRBV28|TRBJ2-7
TGTGCCAGCAGTTTACTATCCAGCGGGAGAGGCGAGCAGTACTTC
CASSLLSSGRGEQYF
>-|-|TRBV12-3/TRBV12-4|TRBJ2-7
TGTGCCAGCAGCAGCTTAGCCGCCTACGAGCAGTACTTC
CASSSLAAYEQYF
>-|-|TRBV24-1|TRBJ2-1
TGTGCCACCAGTGATTTCACTAGCCACCCGTCGGGGACCTACAATGAGCAGTTCTTC
CATSDFTSHPSGTYNEQFF
>-|TRBD2|TRBV5-4|TRBJ2-2
TGTGCCAGCAGTTTAGCGGGAGGGTTTGCCGGGGAGCTGTTTTTT
CASSLAGGFAGELFF
>-|-|TRBV5-8|TRBJ1-1
TGTGCCAGCAGCTTGACAGGGCCCTTTGAAGCTTTCTTT
CASSLTGPFEAFF
>-|-|TRBV6-5|TRBJ1-6
TGTGCCAGCAGTCTCAGGAACTCCTATAATTCACCCCTCCACTTT
CASSLRNSYNSPLHF
>-|-|TRBV6-5|TRBJ1-3
TGTGCCAGCACCGCTCACAGGGGAAACACCATATATTTT
CASTAHRGNTIYF
>-|-|TRBV5-1|TRBJ2-3
TGCGCCAGCAAAGTCGAGGGCACAGATACGCAGTATTTT
CASKVEGTDTQYF
>-|TRBD2|TRBV7-2|TRBJ2-1
TGTGCCAGCAGCTTGGCGCCGACTAGCACGGGGTACAATGAGCAGTTCTTC
CASSLAPTSTGYNEQFF